A selection of T cell receptor beta chains follows, all from one sample in a study of shared clonotypes between healthy human individuals. Libraries were prepared by immunoSEQ multiplex PCR; TCRdb keeps only in-frame clonotypes and omits some of them. Of about 1 million clones in the sample, 65% to 80% were seen once. The material sequenced was memory CD4+ T cells sorted from blood. The origin of the receptors is a man aged 18 to 35 in good health. Both conserved end residues are part of each CDR3. Each record gives: V gene, J gene, D gene, clone size, CDR3 protein, CDR3 DNA. The D gene is left open where the match is weak. Rows give clone size only sometimes, using once, few, many, or a class for an expanded clone.

V: TRBV13
J: TRBJ2-7
D: TRBD1
size: .
CDR3: CASSLDRGYEQYF
DNA: TGTGCCAGCAGCTTGGACAGGGGGTACGAGCAGTACTTC

V: TRBV5-1
J: TRBJ2-3
D: .
size: .
CDR3: CASSLIQGGDTQYF
DNA: TGCGCCAGCAGCTTGATCCAGGGGGGAGATACGCAGTATTTT

V: TRBV10-3
J: TRBJ2-1
D: TRBD1
size: .
CDR3: CAINKAQGARKFF
DNA: TGTGCCATCAATAAGGCTCAGGGGGCTCGAAAGTTCTTC

V: TRBV27
J: TRBJ2-7
D: .
size: few
CDR3: CASSFTGGSYEQYF
DNA: TGTGCCAGCAGTTTTACTGGGGGGAGCTACGAGCAGTACTTC

V: TRBV5-4
J: TRBJ1-4
D: TRBD1
size: .
CDR3: CASSTDRDMTEKLFF
DNA: TGTGCCAGCAGTACCGACAGGGATATGACGGAAAAACTGTTTTTT

V: TRBV7-6
J: TRBJ2-1
D: TRBD2
size: .
CDR3: CASSSQSGNNEQFF
DNA: TGTGCCAGCAGCTCCCAAAGCGGGAACAATGAGCAGTTCTTC

V: TRBV11-2
J: TRBJ2-1
D: .
size: .
CDR3: CASSPTTGYNEQFF
DNA: TGTGCCAGCAGCCCGACGACTGGTTACAATGAGCAGTTCTTC

V: TRBV6-4
J: TRBJ2-2
D: TRBD1
size: .
CDR3: CASRGQTGIGELFF
DNA: TGTGCCAGCCGGGGACAGACTGGGATCGGGGAGCTGTTTTTT

V: TRBV23-1
J: TRBJ2-7
D: TRBD1
size: .
CDR3: CASSQSRYFSDRGCYEQYF
DNA: TGCGCCAGCAGTCAATCCAGATACTTTTCGGACAGGGGGTGCTACGAGCAGTACTTC

V: TRBV7-2
J: TRBJ2-2
D: .
size: .
CDR3: CASSLLRGGELFF
DNA: TGTGCCAGCAGCTTATTGAGGGGCGGGGAGCTGTTTTTT

V: TRBV11-3
J: TRBJ2-1
D: TRBD2
size: .
CDR3: CASSLGSAGGANEQFF
DNA: TGTGCCAGCAGCTTAGGTTCAGCGGGGGGGGCCAATGAGCAGTTCTTC

V: TRBV5-1
J: TRBJ2-1
D: TRBD2
size: .
CDR3: CASSLLGLAYNEQFF
DNA: TGCGCCAGCAGCTTACTAGGACTAGCGTACAATGAGCAGTTCTTC

V: TRBV5-6
J: TRBJ2-1
D: .
size: .
CDR3: CASSLGSTVGNEQFF
DNA: TGTGCCAGCAGCTTGGGGAGCACGGTTGGCAATGAGCAGTTCTTC

V: TRBV2
J: TRBJ2-1
D: .
size: .
CDR3: CASTPPWGLHEQFF
DNA: TGTGCCAGCACCCCCCCTTGGGGTTTACATGAGCAGTTCTTC

V: TRBV19
J: TRBJ2-3
D: .
size: .
CDR3: CAVMSSTDTQYF
DNA: TGTGCCGTCATGTCTAGCACAGATACGCAGTATTTT

V: TRBV7-6
J: TRBJ2-6
D: .
size: .
CDR3: CASSLMPDSAISGANVLTF
DNA: TGTGCCAGCAGCTTAATGCCGGACAGTGCCATCTCTGGGGCCAACGTCCTGACTTTC

V: TRBV18
J: TRBJ2-6
D: TRBD1
size: many
CDR3: CASSLGTGGTGANVLTF
DNA: TGTGCCAGCTCACTCGGGACAGGGGGCACCGGGGCCAACGTCCTGACTTTC

V: TRBV19
J: TRBJ1-2
D: TRBD1
size: .
CDR3: CASSQTGTAYGYTF
DNA: TGTGCCAGTAGTCAGACAGGGACCGCTTATGGCTACACCTTC

V: TRBV6-4
J: TRBJ1-6
D: .
size: .
CDR3: CASPNMSSYNSPLHF
DNA: TGTGCCAGCCCTAACATGAGCTCCTATAATTCACCCCTCCACTTT

V: TRBV28
J: TRBJ2-7
D: TRBD1
size: once
CDR3: CASSLVVPGQSTYEQYF
DNA: TGTGCCAGCAGTTTAGTTGTCCCGGGACAGAGTACCTACGAGCAGTACTTC

V: TRBV5-1
J: TRBJ1-1
D: TRBD1
size: .
CDR3: CASSTRTGGLNTEAFF
DNA: TGCGCCAGCAGCACTAGGACAGGGGGCTTGAACACTGAAGCTTTCTTT

V: TRBV19
J: TRBJ1-5
D: TRBD1
size: few
CDR3: CASSVSGQFNQPQHF
DNA: TGTGCCAGTAGTGTCTCGGGACAGTTTAATCAGCCCCAGCATTTT